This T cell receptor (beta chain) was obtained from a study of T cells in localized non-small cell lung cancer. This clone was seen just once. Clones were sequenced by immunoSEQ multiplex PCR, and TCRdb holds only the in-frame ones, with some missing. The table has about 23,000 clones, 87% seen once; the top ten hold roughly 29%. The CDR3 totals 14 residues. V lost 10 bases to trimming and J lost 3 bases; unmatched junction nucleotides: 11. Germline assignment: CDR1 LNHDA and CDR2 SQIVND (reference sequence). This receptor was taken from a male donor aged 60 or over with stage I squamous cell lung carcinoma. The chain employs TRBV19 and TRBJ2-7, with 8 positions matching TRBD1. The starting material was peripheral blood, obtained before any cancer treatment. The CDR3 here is CATSEQGVRYEQYF. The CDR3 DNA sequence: TGTGCCACCTCCGAACAGGGGGTACGCTACGAGCAGTACTTC.